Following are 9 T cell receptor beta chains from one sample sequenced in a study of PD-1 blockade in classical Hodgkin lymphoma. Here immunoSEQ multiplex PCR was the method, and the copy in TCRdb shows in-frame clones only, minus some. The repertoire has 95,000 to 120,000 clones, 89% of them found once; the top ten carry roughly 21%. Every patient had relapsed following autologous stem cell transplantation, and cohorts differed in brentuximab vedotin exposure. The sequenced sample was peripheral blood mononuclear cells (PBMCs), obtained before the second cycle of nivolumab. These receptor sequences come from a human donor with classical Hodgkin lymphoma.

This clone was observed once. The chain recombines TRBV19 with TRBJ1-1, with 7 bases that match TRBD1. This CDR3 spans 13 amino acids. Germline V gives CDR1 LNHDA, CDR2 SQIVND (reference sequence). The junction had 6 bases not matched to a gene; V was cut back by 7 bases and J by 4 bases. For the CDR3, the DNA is TGTGCCAGTACCTTTACAGGGGTCACTGAAGCTTTCTTT. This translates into CASTFTGVTEAFF.

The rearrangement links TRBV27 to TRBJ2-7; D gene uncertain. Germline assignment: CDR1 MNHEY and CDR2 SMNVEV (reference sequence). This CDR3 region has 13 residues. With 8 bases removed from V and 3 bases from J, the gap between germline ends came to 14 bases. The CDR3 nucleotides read TGTGCCAGCCAAGACTCCATGAGCTACGAGCAGTACTTC. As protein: CASQDSMSYEQYF.

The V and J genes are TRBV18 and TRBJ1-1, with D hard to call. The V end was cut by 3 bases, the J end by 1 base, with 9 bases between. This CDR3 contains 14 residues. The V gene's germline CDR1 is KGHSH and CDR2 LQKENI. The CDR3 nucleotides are TGTGCCAGCTCACCCTCTTTCTCGAACACTGAAGCTTTCTTT. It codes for CASSPSFSNTEAFF.

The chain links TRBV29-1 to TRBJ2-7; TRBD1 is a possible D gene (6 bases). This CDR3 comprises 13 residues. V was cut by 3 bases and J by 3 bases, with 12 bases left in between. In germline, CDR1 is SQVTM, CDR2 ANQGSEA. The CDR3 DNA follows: TGCAGCGTTGAGTGGTCAGGGGTCTACGAGCAGTACTTC. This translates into CSVEWSGVYEQYF.

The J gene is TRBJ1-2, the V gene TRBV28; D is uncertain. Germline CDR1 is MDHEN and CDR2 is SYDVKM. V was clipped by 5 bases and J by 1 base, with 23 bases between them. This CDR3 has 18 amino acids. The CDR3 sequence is CASSGLSFGQDHNYGYTF. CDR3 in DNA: TGTGCCAGCAGTGGGCTGTCATTTGGGCAGGACCATAACTATGGCTACACCTTC.

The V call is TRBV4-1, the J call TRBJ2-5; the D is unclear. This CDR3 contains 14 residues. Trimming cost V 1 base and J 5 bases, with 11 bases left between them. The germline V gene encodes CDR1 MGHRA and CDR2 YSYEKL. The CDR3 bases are TGCGCCAGCAGCCAAGTACTGGGGTGGGAGACCCAGTACTTC. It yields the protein CASSQVLGWETQYF.

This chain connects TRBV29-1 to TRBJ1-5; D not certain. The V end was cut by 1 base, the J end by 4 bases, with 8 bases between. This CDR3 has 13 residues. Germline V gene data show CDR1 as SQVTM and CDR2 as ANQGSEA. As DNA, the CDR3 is TGCAGCGTTGAAGTCGAACTTAATCAGCCCCAGCATTTT. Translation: CSVEVELNQPQHF.

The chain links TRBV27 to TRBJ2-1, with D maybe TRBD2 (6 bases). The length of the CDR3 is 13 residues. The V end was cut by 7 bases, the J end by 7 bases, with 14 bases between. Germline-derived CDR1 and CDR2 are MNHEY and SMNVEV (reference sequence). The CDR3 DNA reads TGTGCCAGCAATACGGGAGAGAGGAATGAGCAGTTCTTC. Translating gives CASNTGERNEQFF.

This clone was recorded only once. The CDR3 is CASGQGVRTEAFF. For the CDR3, the DNA is TGTGCCAGCGGACAGGGGGTGAGGACTGAAGCTTTCTTT. The V and J genes are TRBV7-9 and TRBJ1-1; TRBD1 agrees at 10 bases. The CDR3 runs 13 residues. Germline V gene data show CDR1 as SEHNR and CDR2 as FQNEAQ (reference sequence). The J segment lost 5 bases and the V segment lost 8 bases, leaving 5 bases of the junction unmatched.